These 26 T cell receptor beta chains were all obtained from the same sample, sequenced in a study of cytomegalovirus exposure and HLA in healthy donors. Sequencing was performed with immunoSEQ multiplex PCR; in TCRdb, only in-frame clones are kept and a portion is missing. The sample yields about 56,000 clones, around 94% seen once. Sample: PBMCs. These receptors were taken from a man aged 18 to 30 in good health and CMV-seronegative.

V gene TRBV13 combines with J gene TRBJ2-3; a possible D gene is TRBD2 (5 bases). Germline values: CDR1 PRHDT, CDR2 FYEKMQ (reference sequence). The V end was cut by 4 bases, the J end by 2 bases, with 19 bases between. CDR3 size: 17 residues. CDR3 sequence: CASSSESRGKFTDTQYF. CDR3 nucleotides: TGTGCCAGCAGCTCCGAGTCCCGGGGAAAGTTCACAGATACGCAGTATTTT.

V usage is TRBV5-6 and J usage is TRBJ2-3; perhaps TRBD2 as D (6 bases). CDR1 and CDR2 from the germline V gene are SGHDT and YYEEEE. V gave up 8 bases and J gave up 0 bases, with 13 bases separating them. The CDR3 sequence is 14 residues long. In nucleotides, the CDR3 is TGTGCCAGTGTTCGGGAGTCGAGCACAGATACGCAGTATTTT. Its protein product is CASVRESSTDTQYF.

This clone has only a few counts. The J gene is TRBJ2-1, the V gene TRBV10-3, with D perhaps matching TRBD1 (6 bases). V was pared by 2 bases and J by 0 bases, with 11 bases between. The CDR3 covers 16 residues. Germline CDR1 reads ENHRY; CDR2 reads SYGVKD. The CDR3 protein is CAISEGQPDSYNEQFF. DNA for the CDR3: TGTGCCATCAGTGAGGGACAGCCCGACTCCTACAATGAGCAGTTCTTC.

V is TRBV5-1 and J is TRBJ2-7; 10 positions agree with TRBD2. Unmatched junction bases numbered 9, after V lost 4 bases and J lost 5 bases. CDR1 is SGHRS, CDR2 YFSETQ, per germline. The CDR3 loop spans 15 amino acids. In nucleotides, the CDR3 is TGCGCCAGCAGCCTGAGTAGCGGGAGGTTCCACGAGCAGTACTTC. Its protein product is CASSLSSGRFHEQYF.

The chain recombines TRBV25-1 with TRBJ1-5; 9 bases map to TRBD1. The CDR3 is 14 amino acids. J was trimmed by 6 bases and V by 10 bases; bases with no gene match: 10. Germline V gene data show CDR1 as MGHDK and CDR2 as SYGVNS. The CDR3 region is CATEGQGLGQPQHF. For the CDR3, the DNA is TGTGCCACGGAGGGACAGGGATTGGGTCAGCCCCAGCATTTT.

V is TRBV9 and J is TRBJ2-7, with D hard to call. With 0 bases removed from V and 7 bases from J, the gap between germline ends came to 5 bases. There are 11 residues in the CDR3. Germline values: CDR1 SGDLS, CDR2 YYNGEE. CDR3 coding DNA: TGTGCCAGCAGCGTAGTCGGTGAGCAGTACTTC. Its translation is CASSVVGEQYF.

This chain uses TRBV15 with TRBJ2-7, with D tentatively TRBD2 (6 bases). Germline V lookup: CDR1 LNHNV, CDR2 YYDKDF (reference sequence). The CDR3 runs 11 residues. V dropped 8 bases and J dropped 9 bases, with 14 bases sitting between them. The CDR3 nucleotides read TGTGCCACCCTTGCTGGAGGGCGGCAGTACTTC. It encodes CATLAGGRQYF.

The chain joins TRBV7-6 to TRBJ2-7, with 8 bases lining up with TRBD2. Germline loops: CDR1 SGHVS, CDR2 FNYEAQ. CDR3 length: 15 residues. With V trimmed by 1 base and J by 5 bases, 7 bases remained unmatched. CDR3: CASSLGRRRGDEQYF. CDR3 DNA sequence: TGTGCCAGCAGCTTAGGTCGACGGCGGGGGGACGAGCAGTACTTC.

The CDR3 is CASSPTGSYGYTF. CDR3 nucleotide sequence: TGTGCCAGCAGTCCAACGGGGAGCTATGGCTACACCTTC. The gene calls are TRBV27 and TRBJ1-2; D ambiguous. From germline, CDR1 is MNHEY and CDR2 SMNVEV (reference sequence). The CDR3 contains 13 residues. V lost 5 bases and J 4 bases, leaving 11 bases between the germline ends.

The chain employs TRBV19 and TRBJ1-2; weak D call: TRBD1 (6 bases). Germline V gene data show CDR1 as LNHDA and CDR2 as SQIVND (reference sequence). The CDR3 is 16 amino acids. V was cut by 8 bases and J by 8 bases, with 27 bases left in between. The CDR3 coding sequence is TGTGCCAGTGCCAAAACCCCGGGACAATCTGCAGAGGGCTACACCTTC. Its protein product is CASAKTPGQSAEGYTF.

The gene calls are TRBV9 and TRBJ1-2, with 7 positions matching TRBD1. The CDR3 is 18 amino acids. Germline CDR1 SGDLS, CDR2 YYNGEE. V lost 4 bases and J lost 4; bases outside the gene matches: 19. For the CDR3, the DNA is TGTGCCAGCAGCCCCGGAGGCGTTGGTACAGGGGACCCCTATGGCTACACCTTC. Its translation is CASSPGGVGTGDPYGYTF. Looking up the rest from reference TRBV9 and TRBJ1-2 gives the full variable domain: DSGVTQTPKHLITATGQRVTLRCSPRSGDLSVYWYQQSLDQGLQFLIQYYNGEERAKGNILERFSAQQFPDLHSELNLSSLELGDSALYFCASSPGGVGTGDPYGYTFGSGTRLTVV.

The J gene is TRBJ2-1, the V gene TRBV7-2, with D perhaps TRBD1 (5 bases). Trimming shortened V by 2 bases and J by 15 bases, and 14 bases separated the two germline ends. The CDR3 is 12 residues long. Germline CDR1 and CDR2: SGHTA and FQGNSA. CDR3 sequence reads: CASSLNGAWAFF. Here the CDR3 DNA reads TGTGCCAGCAGCTTAAATGGGGCTTGGGCGTTCTTC.

The rearrangement joins TRBV4-2 to TRBJ2-3; tentatively, D is TRBD2 (6 bases). The V end lost 4 bases, the J end lost 3 bases, and 17 bases lay between the germline ends. CDR1 and CDR2 (germline): LGHNA, YNFKEQ. This CDR3 spans 16 amino acids. The DNA for the CDR3 is TGTGCCAGCAGCCCGACGGACGGGAGTGGAACAGATACGCAGTATTTT. Amino acids: CASSPTDGSGTDTQYF.

J is TRBJ2-1 and V is TRBV10-3; 11 bases align to TRBD1. V lost 7 bases, J lost 5 bases, and 4 bases stayed unmatched. There are 14 residues in the CDR3. The germline CDR1 and CDR2 sequences are ENHRY and SYGVKD. In nucleotides, the CDR3 is TGTGCCATCACCGGGGACAGGGGGGACAATGAGCAGTTCTTC. As protein: CAITGDRGDNEQFF.

This chain links TRBV6-1 with TRBJ1-1, with TRBD1 matching over 8 bases. Looked up from germline, CDR1 is MNHNS and CDR2 is SASEGT. CDR3 length: 14 amino acids. V shed 4 bases and J 0 bases; nucleotides not matched to a gene: 1. The CDR3 is CASSGQGMNTEAFF. The CDR3 DNA follows: TGTGCCAGCAGTGGACAGGGGATGAACACTGAAGCTTTCTTT.

The chain couples TRBV19 to TRBJ1-2; D possibly corresponds to TRBD1 (5 bases). V lost 8 bases and J lost 2, with 21 bases in between. Germline CDR1 and CDR2: LNHDA and SQIVND (reference sequence). This CDR3 comprises 16 residues. The CDR3 loop reads CASETGLGTLNYGYTF. DNA of the CDR3: TGTGCCAGTGAGACGGGACTCGGAACTTTAAACTATGGCTACACCTTC.

The count of this clone is one. J is TRBJ1-5 and V is TRBV10-3; 7 bases map to TRBD1. The CDR3 is 16 amino acids. Trimming at V came to 2 bases and at J to 5 bases, leaving 9 bases not matched to a gene. Germline-derived CDR1 and CDR2 are ENHRY and SYGVKD. The CDR3 is CAISEGTAGGDQPQHF. For the CDR3, the DNA is TGTGCCATCAGTGAGGGGACAGCAGGGGGTGATCAGCCCCAGCATTTT.

The table lists this clone with a count of one. The J gene is TRBJ2-1, the V gene TRBV7-6, with TRBD2 matching over 14 bases. Trimming at V came to 1 base and at J to 6 bases, leaving 14 bases not matched to a gene. Germline lookup yields CDR1 SGHVS and CDR2 FNYEAQ. The CDR3 runs 20 residues. The CDR3 sequence is CASSLGGGLAGVAVLNEQFF. The CDR3 nucleotides read TGTGCCAGCAGCTTAGGAGGGGGACTAGCGGGAGTAGCAGTCCTCAATGAGCAGTTCTTC. Full variable domain (outside the CDR3, taken from reference TRBV7-6 and TRBJ2-1): GAGVSQSPRYKVTKRGQDVALRCDPISGHVSLYWYRQALGQGPEFLTYFNYEAQQDKSGLPNDRFSAERPEGSISTLTIQRTEQRDSAMYRCASSLGGGLAGVAVLNEQFFGPGTRLTVL.

V is TRBV6-5 and J is TRBJ1-5; 7 bases match TRBD1. CDR3 length: 13 amino acids. CDR1 is MNHEY and CDR2 is SVGAGI in the germline V gene. With 6 bases clipped from V and 4 bases from J, the junction kept 3 bases outside the gene matches. The CDR3 DNA reads TGTGCCAGCAGACCGGACAGGAATCAGCCCCAGCATTTT. It is translated as CASRPDRNQPQHF.

The chain has TRBV5-6 and TRBJ2-7; tentative D call: TRBD2 (7 bases). The CDR3 sequence is 14 residues long. Trimming stripped 2 bases from V and 3 bases from J, with 12 bases between. Germline CDR1 SGHDT, CDR2 YYEEEE. CDR3 sequence reads: CASSFSGGLYEQYF. The CDR3 region has the DNA TGTGCCAGCAGCTTCTCGGGGGGCCTCTACGAGCAGTACTTC.

The chain recombines TRBV4-3 with TRBJ2-7; the D is unclear. CDR3 length: 14 residues. Trimming removed 2 bases at V and 3 bases at J, with 11 bases between. CDR1 LGHNA and CDR2 YSLEER come from the germline V gene. CDR3 nucleotides: TGCGCCAGCAGCCAATTTGCAGCGAGCTACGAGCAGTACTTC. Protein sequence: CASSQFAASYEQYF.

This chain connects TRBV27 to TRBJ1-5, with 9 bases aligning to TRBD1. The CDR3 sequence is 14 residues long. The trim removed 4 bases at V and 3 bases at J, leaving 1 base unmatched. CDR1 and CDR2 (germline): MNHEY, SMNVEV (reference sequence). CDR3 sequence: CASSYRGPNQPQHF. Written as DNA, the CDR3 is TGTGCCAGCAGTTACAGGGGGCCCAATCAGCCCCAGCATTTT.

The chain joins TRBV28 to TRBJ2-3, with D perhaps matching TRBD2 (6 bases). Looked up from germline, CDR1 is MDHEN and CDR2 is SYDVKM. This CDR3 spans 15 amino acids. The V gene lost 8 bases and the J gene lost 0 bases, with 15 bases spanning the gap. The CDR3 nucleotides read TGTGCCAGCTTTGGGACTTACACTAGCACAGATACGCAGTATTTT. Protein: CASFGTYTSTDTQYF. The variable domain in full, with the rest retrieved from reference TRBV28 and TRBJ2-3, is DVKVTQSSRYLVKRTGEKVFLECVQDMDHENMFWYRQDPGLGLRLIYFSYDVKMKEKGDIPEGYSVSREKKERFSLILESASTNQTSMYLCASFGTYTSTDTQYFGPGTRLTVL.

This rearrangement joins TRBV19 to TRBJ2-1, with D uncertain. CDR1 is LNHDA and CDR2 is SQIVND in the germline V gene (reference sequence). V was cut by 0 bases and J by 2 bases, with 11 bases left in between. The CDR3 runs to 16 residues. CDR3 residues: CASSIEGASPYNEQFF. The CDR3 region has the DNA TGTGCCAGTAGTATAGAAGGAGCTTCCCCCTACAATGAGCAGTTCTTC.

This clone was detected only once. This sequence joins TRBV19 and TRBJ2-3, with 7 bases identical to TRBD1. The CDR3 is 14 residues long. Trimming at V came to 6 bases and at J to 2 bases, leaving 5 bases not matched to a gene. The V gene's germline CDR1 is LNHDA and CDR2 SQIVND (reference sequence). CDR3 DNA sequence: TGTGCCAGTAGGACGGGACAGCTCACAGATACGCAGTATTTT. Translation: CASRTGQLTDTQYF.

The chain couples TRBV27 to TRBJ1-2; D is possibly TRBD1 (6 bases). The CDR3 has 13 residues. Germline V gene sequence: CDR1 MNHEY, CDR2 SMNVEV (reference sequence). V was clipped by 8 bases and J by 6 bases, with 16 bases between them. Written as DNA, the CDR3 is TGTGCCAGCCGATCAGGGGCGACTCATGGCTACACCTTC. It translates to CASRSGATHGYTF.